The 5 T cell receptor beta chains below were found in one sample sequenced in a study of early T cells in non-severe SARS-CoV-2 infection. In TCRdb, the 5' RACE reads were re-called with MiXCR into one record per CDR3 protein. Of around 39,000 distinct CDR3 sequences in the sample, 7.5% to 9% are singletons; the top ten hold over 10%. Source: whole blood, taken at baseline. These receptors were taken from an adult who was a healthcare worker with PCR-confirmed SARS-CoV-2 infection or an uninfected control (not recorded which).

The CDR3 DNA is TGTGCCAGCAGCTTGTTCGGGGCGAGCTACGAGCAGTACTTC. Encoded protein: CASSLFGASYEQYF. The chain is built from TRBV7-6 and TRBJ2-7; D could derive from TRBD1 or TRBD2 (5 bases each). The CDR3 loop spans 14 amino acids. CDR1 is SGHVS and CDR2 is FNYEAQ in the germline V gene. Trimming shortened V by 3 bases and J by 3 bases, and 12 bases separated the two germline ends. Together with reference TRBV7-6 and TRBJ2-7, the CDR3 gives the full variable domain: GAGVSQSPRYKVTKRGQDVALRCDPISGHVSLYWYRQALGQGPEFLTYFNYEAQQDKSGLPNDRFSAERPEGSISTLTIQRTEQRDSAMYRCASSLFGASYEQYFGPGTRLTVT.

This clonotype was observed a few times. This chain links TRBV5-1 with TRBJ2-7; 8 bases align to TRBD1. V was clipped by 4 bases and J by 2 bases; unmatched bases: 11. The germline V gene has CDR1 SGHRS and CDR2 YFSETQ. This CDR3 is 16 amino acids long. The CDR3 nucleotides read TGCGCCAGCAGCGACGGACCCAGGGGGCCCCCCTACGAGCAGTACTTC. Its protein is CASSDGPRGPPYEQYF.

V is TRBV10-3 and J is TRBJ2-3; TRBD1 is a possible D gene (5 bases). Per germline, CDR1 ENHRY and CDR2 SYGVKD. This CDR3 comprises 12 residues. V was cut by 6 bases and J by 9 bases, with 13 bases left in between. CDR3 coding DNA: TGTGCCATCAGAAAACAGGACCTCACGCAGTATTTT. Translation: CAIRKQDLTQYF.

The CDR3 is CASSPNRGGTEAFF. As DNA, the CDR3 is TGTGCCAGCAGCCCGAACAGGGGAGGCACTGAAGCTTTCTTT. The rearrangement joins TRBV7-3 to TRBJ1-1; TRBD1 aligns across 7 bases. The germline CDR1 and CDR2 sequences are SGHTA and FQGTGA. This CDR3 is 14 amino acids long. V gave up 5 bases and J gave up 4 bases; unmatched junction bases: 7.

This clonotype was counted ten times or more. The chain couples TRBV12-3 or TRBV12-4 to TRBJ1-3, with D tentatively TRBD1 (5 bases). The length of the CDR3 is 15 residues. V lost 6 bases and J 3 bases, leaving 15 bases between the germline ends. The CDR3 loop reads CASRNEGLDGNTIYF. CDR3 nucleotides: TGTGCCAGCAGGAACGAGGGACTTGATGGAAACACCATATATTTT.